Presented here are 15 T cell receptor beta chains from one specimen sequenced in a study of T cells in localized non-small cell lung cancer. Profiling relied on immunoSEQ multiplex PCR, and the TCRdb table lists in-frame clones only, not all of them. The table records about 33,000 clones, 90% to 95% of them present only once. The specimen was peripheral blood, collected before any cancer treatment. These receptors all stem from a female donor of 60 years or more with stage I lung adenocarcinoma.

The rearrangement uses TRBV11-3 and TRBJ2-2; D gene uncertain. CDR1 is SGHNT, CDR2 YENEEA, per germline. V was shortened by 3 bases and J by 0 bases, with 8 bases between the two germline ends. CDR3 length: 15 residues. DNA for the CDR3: TGTGCCAGCAGCTTCACGACCGCGAACACCGGGGAGCTGTTTTTT. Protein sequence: CASSFTTANTGELFF.

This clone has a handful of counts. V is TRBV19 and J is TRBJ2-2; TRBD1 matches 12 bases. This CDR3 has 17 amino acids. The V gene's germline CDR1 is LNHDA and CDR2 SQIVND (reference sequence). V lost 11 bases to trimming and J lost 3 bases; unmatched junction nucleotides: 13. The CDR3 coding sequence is TGTGCCTCCAGAGGGAGGGGACAGGGGGCTGACACCGGGGAGCTGTTTTTT. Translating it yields CASRGRGQGADTGELFF.

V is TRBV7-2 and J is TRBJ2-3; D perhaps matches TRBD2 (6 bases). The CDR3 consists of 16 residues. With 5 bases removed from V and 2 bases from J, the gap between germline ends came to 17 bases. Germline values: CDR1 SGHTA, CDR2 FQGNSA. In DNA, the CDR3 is TGTGCCAGCAGCAATAGGCGGGGCCGCCTCACAGATACGCAGTATTTT. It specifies CASSNRRGRLTDTQYF.

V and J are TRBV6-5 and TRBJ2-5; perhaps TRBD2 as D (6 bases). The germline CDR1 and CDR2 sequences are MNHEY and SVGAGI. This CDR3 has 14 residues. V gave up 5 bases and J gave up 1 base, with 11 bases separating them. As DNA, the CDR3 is TGTGCCAGCAGTCCTGGGACTCCCCAAGAGACCCAGTACTTC. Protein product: CASSPGTPQETQYF.

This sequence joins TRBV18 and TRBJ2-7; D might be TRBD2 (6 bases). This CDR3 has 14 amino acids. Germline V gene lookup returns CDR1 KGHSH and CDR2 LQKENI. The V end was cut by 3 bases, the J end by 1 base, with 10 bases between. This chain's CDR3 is CASSPWGESYEQYV. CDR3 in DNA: TGTGCCAGCTCACCTTGGGGGGAATCCTACGAGCAGTACGTC.

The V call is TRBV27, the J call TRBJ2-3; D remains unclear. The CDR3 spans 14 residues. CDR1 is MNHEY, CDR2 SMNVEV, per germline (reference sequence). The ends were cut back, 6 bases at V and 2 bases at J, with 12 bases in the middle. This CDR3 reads CASSLRRVTDTQYF. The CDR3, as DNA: TGTGCCAGCAGCCTCCGACGCGTCACAGATACGCAGTATTTT.

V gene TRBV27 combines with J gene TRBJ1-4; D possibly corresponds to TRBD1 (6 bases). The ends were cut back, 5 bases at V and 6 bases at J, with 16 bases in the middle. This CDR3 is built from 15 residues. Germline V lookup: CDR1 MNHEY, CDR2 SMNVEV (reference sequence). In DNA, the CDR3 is TGTGCCAGCAGTGCCAACAGGGTAGGGCATGAAAAACTGTTTTTT. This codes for CASSANRVGHEKLFF.

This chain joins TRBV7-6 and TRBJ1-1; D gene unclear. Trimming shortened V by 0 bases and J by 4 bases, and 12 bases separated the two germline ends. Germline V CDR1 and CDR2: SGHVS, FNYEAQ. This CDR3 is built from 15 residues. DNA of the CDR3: TGTGCCAGCAGCTTAGCTTGGGAGAGCACCACTGAAGCTTTCTTT. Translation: CASSLAWESTTEAFF.

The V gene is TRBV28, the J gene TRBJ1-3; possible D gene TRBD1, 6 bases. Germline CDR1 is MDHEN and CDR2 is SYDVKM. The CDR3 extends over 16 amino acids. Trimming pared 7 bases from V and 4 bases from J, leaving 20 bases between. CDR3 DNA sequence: TGTGCCAGCAAGTCTGGGGGGCATTCCGACGGAAACACCATATATTTT. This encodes CASKSGGHSDGNTIYF.

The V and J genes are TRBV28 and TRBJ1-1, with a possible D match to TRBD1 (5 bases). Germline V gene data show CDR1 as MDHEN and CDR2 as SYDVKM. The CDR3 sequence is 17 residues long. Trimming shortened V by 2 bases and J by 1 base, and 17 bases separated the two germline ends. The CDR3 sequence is CASSLIQGPGSNTEAFF. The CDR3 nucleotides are TGTGCCAGCAGTTTAATTCAGGGACCCGGGTCGAACACTGAAGCTTTCTTT.

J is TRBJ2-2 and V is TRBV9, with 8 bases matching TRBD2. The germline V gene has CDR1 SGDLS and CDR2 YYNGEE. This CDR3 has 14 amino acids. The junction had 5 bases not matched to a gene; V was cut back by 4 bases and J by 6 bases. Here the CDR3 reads CASSLGLAPGELFF. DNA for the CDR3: TGTGCCAGCAGCCTTGGACTAGCTCCCGGGGAGCTGTTTTTT.

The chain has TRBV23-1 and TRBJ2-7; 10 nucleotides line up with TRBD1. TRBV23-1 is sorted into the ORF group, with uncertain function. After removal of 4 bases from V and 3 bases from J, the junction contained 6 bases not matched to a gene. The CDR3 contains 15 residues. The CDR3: CASSPPTGGYYEQYV. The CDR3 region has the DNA TGCGCCAGCAGTCCCCCGACAGGGGGCTACTACGAGCAGTACGTC.

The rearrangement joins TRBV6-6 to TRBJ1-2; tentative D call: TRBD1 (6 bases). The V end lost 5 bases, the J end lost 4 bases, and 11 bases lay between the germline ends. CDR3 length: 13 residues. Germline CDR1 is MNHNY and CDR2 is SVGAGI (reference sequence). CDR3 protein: CASSPGTSYGYTF. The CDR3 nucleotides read TGTGCCAGCAGTCCCGGGACAAGCTATGGCTACACCTTC.

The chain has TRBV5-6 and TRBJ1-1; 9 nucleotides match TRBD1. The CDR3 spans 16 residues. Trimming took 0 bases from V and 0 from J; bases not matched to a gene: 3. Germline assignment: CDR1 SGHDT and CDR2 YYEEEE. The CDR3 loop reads CASSLGTGGLNTEAFF. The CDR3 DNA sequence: TGTGCCAGCAGCTTGGGAACAGGGGGCTTGAACACTGAAGCTTTCTTT. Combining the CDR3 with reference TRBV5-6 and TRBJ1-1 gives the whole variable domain DAGVTQSPTHLIKTRGQQVTLRCSPKSGHDTVSWYQQALGQGPQFIFQYYEEEERQRGNFPDRFSGHQFPNYSSELNVNALLLGDSALYLCASSLGTGGLNTEAFFGQGTRLTVV.

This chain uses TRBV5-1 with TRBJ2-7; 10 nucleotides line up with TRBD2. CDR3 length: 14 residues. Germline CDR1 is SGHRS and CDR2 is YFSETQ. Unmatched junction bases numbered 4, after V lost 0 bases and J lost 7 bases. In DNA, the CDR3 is TGCGCCAGCAGCTTGGTCCCTAGCGGGGGTGAGCAGTACTTC. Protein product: CASSLVPSGGEQYF.